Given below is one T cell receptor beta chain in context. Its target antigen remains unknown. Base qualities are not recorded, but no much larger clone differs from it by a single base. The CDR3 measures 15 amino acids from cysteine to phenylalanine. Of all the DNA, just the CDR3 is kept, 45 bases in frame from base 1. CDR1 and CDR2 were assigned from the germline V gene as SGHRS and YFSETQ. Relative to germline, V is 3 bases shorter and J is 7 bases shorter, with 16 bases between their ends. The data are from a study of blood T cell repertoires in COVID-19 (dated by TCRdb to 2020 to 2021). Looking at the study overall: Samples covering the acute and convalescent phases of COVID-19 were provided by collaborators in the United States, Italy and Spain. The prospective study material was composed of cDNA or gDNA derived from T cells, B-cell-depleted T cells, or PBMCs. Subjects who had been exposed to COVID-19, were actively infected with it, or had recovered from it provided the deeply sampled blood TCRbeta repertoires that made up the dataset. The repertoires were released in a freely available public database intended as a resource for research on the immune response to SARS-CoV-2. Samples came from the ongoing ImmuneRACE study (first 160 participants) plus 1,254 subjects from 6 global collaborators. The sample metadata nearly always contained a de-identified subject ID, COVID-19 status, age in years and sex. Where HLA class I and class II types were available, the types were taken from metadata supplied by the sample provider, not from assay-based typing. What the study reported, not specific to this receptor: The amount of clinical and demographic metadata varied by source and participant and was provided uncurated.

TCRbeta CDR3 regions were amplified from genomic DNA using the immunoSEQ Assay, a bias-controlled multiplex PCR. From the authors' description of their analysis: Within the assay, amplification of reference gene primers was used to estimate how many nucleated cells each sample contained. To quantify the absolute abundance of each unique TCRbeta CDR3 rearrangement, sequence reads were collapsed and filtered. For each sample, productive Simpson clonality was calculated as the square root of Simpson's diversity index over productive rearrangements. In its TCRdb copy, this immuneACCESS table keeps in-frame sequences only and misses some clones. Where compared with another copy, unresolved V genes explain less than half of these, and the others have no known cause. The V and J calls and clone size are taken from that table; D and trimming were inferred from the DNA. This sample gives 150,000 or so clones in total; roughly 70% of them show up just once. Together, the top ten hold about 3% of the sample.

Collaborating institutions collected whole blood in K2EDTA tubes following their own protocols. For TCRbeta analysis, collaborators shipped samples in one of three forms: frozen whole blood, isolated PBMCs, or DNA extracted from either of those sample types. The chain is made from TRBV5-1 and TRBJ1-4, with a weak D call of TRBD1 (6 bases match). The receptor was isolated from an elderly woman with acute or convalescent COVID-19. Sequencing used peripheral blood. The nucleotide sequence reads TGCGCCAGCAGCTCCTCAGGGGCCTCTGGTGAAAAACTGTTTTTT. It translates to CASSSSGASGEKLFF. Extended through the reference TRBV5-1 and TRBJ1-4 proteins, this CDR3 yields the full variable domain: KAGVTQTPRYLIKTRGQQVTLSCSPISGHRSVSWYQQTPGQGLQFLFEYFSETQRNKGNFPGRFSGRQFSNSRSEMNVSTLELGDSALYLCASSSSGASGEKLFFGSGTQLSVL.